A selection of T cell receptor beta chains follows, all from one sample in a study of glioma-infiltrating T cells. TCRdb redid the calling of the multiplex PCR reads with MiXCR, one entry per CDR3 protein. The sample shows more than 90,000 distinct CDR3 sequences, about 37% of them seen only once. Sequencing was done on a sample of glioma tissue, nonneoplastic brain tissue, or PBMCs (not recorded which). These receptors came from a human donor with low-grade glioma or glioblastoma, undergoing nonglioma brain surgery, or in good health (not recorded which). Each CDR3 is given without its conserved first and last residue. Fields, in order: D gene, J gene, V gene, CDR3 protein. D genes are given only for firm matches.

D gene: TRBD2; J gene: TRBJ2-7; V gene: TRBV20-1; CDR3 protein: SAPSSGGIYEQY
D gene: NA; J gene: TRBJ2-7; V gene: TRBV7-9; CDR3 protein: ALQLGPYEQY
D gene: NA; J gene: TRBJ2-3; V gene: TRBV2; CDR3 protein: ASSERRGTDTQY
D gene: TRBD2; J gene: TRBJ2-1; V gene: TRBV27; CDR3 protein: AEGTSGRSNEQF
D gene: NA; J gene: TRBJ1-2; V gene: TRBV5-8; CDR3 protein: ASSRGAGYGYT
D gene: NA; J gene: TRBJ2-3; V gene: TRBV19; CDR3 protein: ASRFAGFAPDTQY
D gene: NA; J gene: TRBJ2-1; V gene: TRBV4-1; CDR3 protein: ASSQEGGVNEQF
D gene: NA; J gene: TRBJ2-3; V gene: TRBV29-1; CDR3 protein: SVEWSTDTQY
D gene: NA; J gene: TRBJ1-6; V gene: TRBV5-1; CDR3 protein: ASSLAGSNSPLH
D gene: NA; J gene: TRBJ2-1; V gene: TRBV2; CDR3 protein: ASSEVAPQF
D gene: NA; J gene: TRBJ2-3; V gene: TRBV19; CDR3 protein: ASSILGTISGGDTQY
D gene: NA; J gene: TRBJ2-1; V gene: TRBV7-2; CDR3 protein: ASSLPGTGREQF
D gene: TRBD1; J gene: TRBJ1-5; V gene: TRBV27; CDR3 protein: ASSNRQGLHQPQH
D gene: NA; J gene: TRBJ2-1; V gene: TRBV11-3; CDR3 protein: ASSPGGGSEQF
D gene: NA; J gene: TRBJ2-4; V gene: TRBV4-1; CDR3 protein: ASSQDHGQSIQY
D gene: NA; J gene: TRBJ1-2; V gene: TRBV5-1; CDR3 protein: ASSPGFSGYGYT
D gene: NA; J gene: TRBJ2-3; V gene: TRBV5-1; CDR3 protein: ASSWARRTNTDTQY
D gene: NA; J gene: TRBJ2-3; V gene: TRBV7-2; CDR3 protein: ASTLSGPTDTQY
D gene: NA; J gene: TRBJ2-1; V gene: TRBV11-2; CDR3 protein: ASSSGRGTYNEQF
D gene: TRBD2; J gene: TRBJ2-3; V gene: TRBV9; CDR3 protein: ASSVGGRATDTQY
D gene: NA; J gene: TRBJ2-1; V gene: TRBV19; CDR3 protein: ASIGNGGPMGVGYNEQF
D gene: TRBD2; J gene: TRBJ2-3; V gene: TRBV28; CDR3 protein: ASSTPRAGSTDTQY